This T cell receptor (beta chain) emerged from a study of blood T cell repertoires in COVID-19. Looking at the study overall: Donors in the United States, Italy and Spain gave samples during acute or convalescent COVID-19. Sources were T cells, B-cell-depleted T cells, or PBMCs; the material itself was cDNA or gDNA.

This clone was counted once. Study processing details: It was from reference gene primer amplification that nucleated cell counts were estimated. The repertoire was sequenced with immunoSEQ multiplex PCR; TCRdb's copy has only in-frame clones and lacks some. Clone size and the V and J calls come from that table; the DNA yielded D and trimming. The data show more than 250,000 clones, with more than 70% seen just once and about 6% held by the top ten. The germline V and J ends were trimmed by 3 bases and 4 bases, with 15 bases remaining between them. Germline V gives CDR1 LGHDT, CDR2 YNNKEL (reference sequence). This CDR3 spans 15 amino acids.

This TCR came from a man between 18 and 29 years old who had recovered from COVID-19. The chain joins TRBV3-1 (or the pseudogene TRBV3-2) to TRBJ1-2; TRBD1 is a possible D gene (6 bases). Sample: peripheral blood. This CDR3 reads CASSQGQGTIYGYTF. DNA for the CDR3: TGTGCCAGCAGCCAGGGACAAGGAACAATCTATGGCTACACCTTC.